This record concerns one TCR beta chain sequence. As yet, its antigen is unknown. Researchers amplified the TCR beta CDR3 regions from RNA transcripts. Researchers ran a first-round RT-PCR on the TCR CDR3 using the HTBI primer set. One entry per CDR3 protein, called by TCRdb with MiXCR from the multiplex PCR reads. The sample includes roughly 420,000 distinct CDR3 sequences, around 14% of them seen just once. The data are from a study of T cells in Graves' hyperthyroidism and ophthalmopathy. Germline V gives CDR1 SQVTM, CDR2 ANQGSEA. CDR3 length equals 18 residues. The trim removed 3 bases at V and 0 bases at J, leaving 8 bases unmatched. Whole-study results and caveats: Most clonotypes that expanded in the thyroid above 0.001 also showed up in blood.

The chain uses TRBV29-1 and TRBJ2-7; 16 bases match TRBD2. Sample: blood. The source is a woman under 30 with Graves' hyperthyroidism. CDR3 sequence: CSVENGTSGRVGSYEQYF. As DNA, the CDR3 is TGCAGCGTTGAGAACGGGACTAGCGGGAGGGTAGGCTCCTACGAGCAGTACTTC.